The 17 T cell receptor beta chains below were found in one sample sequenced in a study of blood T cell repertoires in COVID-19. Assay used: immunoSEQ multiplex PCR; TCRdb lists only in-frame clones, some missing. The sample has around 400,000 clones, 80% to 90% seen once. The specimen was peripheral blood. These receptors were collected from a woman in her fifties or sixties with COVID-19, enrolled during active disease.

The rearrangement links TRBV7-6 to TRBJ2-1; TRBD2 matches at 9 bases. This CDR3 spans 16 amino acids. Per germline, CDR1 SGHVS and CDR2 FNYEAQ. The V segment lost 5 bases and the J segment 7 bases; nucleotides outside the gene matches: 12. The CDR3 sequence is CASSPYSGGQGNEQFF. Written as DNA, the CDR3 is TGTGCCAGCAGCCCCTATAGCGGGGGCCAGGGGAATGAGCAGTTCTTC.

Of note for this clone: This likely comes from a read error, as the CDR3 has no conserved phenylalanine or tryptophan at its end. It is unclear where the CDR3 begins or ends on the DNA, so no DNA is shown, and the CDR3 is as TCRdb lists it. The gene calls are TRBV6-5 and TRBJ1-1; the table's D call TRBD1 went unverified against the DNA. The CDR3 spans 13 amino acids, including both terminal residues. Germline V CDR1 and CDR2: MNHEY, SVGAGI. CDR3 loop: CASSSLPRGRIPV.

The chain couples TRBV29-1 to TRBJ1-1; D is undetermined. V shed 1 base and J shed 10 bases, with 10 bases lying between them. The germline V gene encodes CDR1 SQVTM and CDR2 ANQGSEA. This CDR3 comprises 11 residues. CDR3 bases: TGCAGCGTTGAAGGGCCTGCAGGAGCTTTCTTT. Its protein product is CSVEGPAGAFF.

CDR3 sequence reads: CASSVRRGRGSYNEQFF. The CDR3 DNA is TGTGCCAGCAGCGTTCGGCGGGGCCGTGGGTCCTACAATGAGCAGTTCTTC. The rearrangement joins TRBV5-4 to TRBJ2-1, with D maybe TRBD2 (6 bases). Looked up from germline, CDR1 is SGHNT and CDR2 is YYREEE (reference sequence). Trimming cost V 4 bases and J 1 base, with 18 bases left between them. The CDR3 totals 17 residues.

This chain links TRBV23-1 with TRBJ2-7; unclear D gene. TRBV23-1 is noted as an ORF with a role that remains uncertain. V was cut by 1 base and J by 4 bases, with 5 bases left in between. The CDR3 extends over 12 amino acids. The DNA for the CDR3 is TGCGCCAGCAGTCAATACCAGTACGAGCAGTACTTC. Its protein product is CASSQYQYEQYF.

The sample holds many counts of this clone. V gene TRBV11-2 combines with J gene TRBJ1-2; 8 bases agree with TRBD1. The CDR3 sequence is 13 residues long. V lost 6 bases and J lost 5; bases outside the gene matches: 5. From germline, CDR1 is SGHAT and CDR2 FQNNGV. The CDR3 coding sequence is TGTGCCAGCAGAGGAACAGGGGGATATGGCTACACCTTC. It encodes CASRGTGGYGYTF.

V is TRBV2 and J is TRBJ1-4; a possible D gene is TRBD1 (5 bases). In germline, CDR1 is SNHLY, CDR2 FYNNEI. Trimming left V 2 bases short and J 0 bases short, with 13 bases between. This CDR3 has 17 amino acids. Here the CDR3 DNA reads TGTGCCAGCAGTGAACCCGGGGGGGGGTCAACTAATGAAAAACTGTTTTTT. Its translation is CASSEPGGGSTNEKLFF.

This rearrangement joins TRBV3-1 (or the pseudogene TRBV3-2) to TRBJ2-1, with D maybe TRBD1 (5 bases). CDR3 size: 11 residues. CDR1 is LGHDT, CDR2 YNNKEL, per germline (reference sequence). Trimming took 1 base from V and 16 from J, leaving 11 bases between them. In DNA form, the CDR3 reads TGTGCCAGCAGCCAAGGGCAGGGCGAATTCTTC. This gives the protein CASSQGQGEFF.

The V and J genes are TRBV3-1 (or the pseudogene TRBV3-2) and TRBJ1-2, with TRBD1 as a possible D gene (6 bases). V lost 1 base, J lost 9 bases, and 9 bases lay in between. Germline loops: CDR1 LGHDT, CDR2 YNNKEL (reference sequence). The CDR3 runs to 12 residues. The CDR3 protein is CASSQVGASYTF. In nucleotides, the CDR3 is TGTGCCAGCAGCCAAGTGGGGGCGAGCTACACCTTC.

V and J are TRBV5-1 and TRBJ1-2; 8 nucleotides match TRBD1. V shed 5 bases, J shed 3 bases, and the junction held 6 bases outside the gene matches. In germline, CDR1 is SGHRS, CDR2 YFSETQ. CDR3 size: 14 residues. The CDR3 sequence is CASRSDRVYYGYTF. The CDR3 DNA reads as TGCGCCAGCAGGTCGGACAGGGTTTACTATGGCTACACCTTC.

The gene calls are TRBV9 and TRBJ1-2; 9 bases are a match to TRBD1. V trimming: 3 bases; J trimming: 6 bases; junction bases outside the gene matches: 15. The CDR3 consists of 17 residues. Germline V CDR1 and CDR2: SGDLS, YYNGEE. The CDR3 region has the DNA TGTGCCAGCAGCGCCGGGACAGGGAGGCCTTTAGTGGATGGCTACACCTTC. This encodes CASSAGTGRPLVDGYTF.

On this clone: An end of the junction does not agree with germline; a read error may underlie this. The chain has TRBV6-5 and TRBJ2-1; D may be TRBD1 (6 bases). Germline values: CDR1 MNHEY, CDR2 SVGAGI. The CDR3 covers 12 residues. The CDR3: CASSQTGTLRVF. The DNA for the CDR3 is TGTGCCAGCAGCCAGACCGGGACACTTAGGGTCTTC.

V and J are TRBV30 and TRBJ2-7, with D perhaps TRBD1 (8 bases). Germline-derived CDR1 and CDR2 are GTSNPN and SVGIG (reference sequence). CDR3 size: 14 residues. Trimming stripped 3 bases from V and 4 bases from J, with 16 bases between. CDR3 loop: CAWRGGTGAYEQYF. CDR3 coding DNA: TGTGCCTGGAGGGGGGGGACAGGAGCTTACGAGCAGTACTTC.

This chain links TRBV5-4 with TRBJ1-1; D gene uncertain. Trimming stripped 0 bases from V and 7 bases from J, with 13 bases between. Germline CDR1 SGHNT, CDR2 YYREEE (reference sequence). The length of the CDR3 is 14 residues. The CDR3 sequence: CASSLDRWAGEAFF. CDR3 DNA: TGTGCCAGCAGCTTGGATCGGTGGGCAGGTGAAGCTTTCTTT.

The V and J genes are TRBV2 and TRBJ2-1; tentatively, D is TRBD1 (5 bases). The V end was cut by 6 bases, the J end by 0 bases, with 12 bases between. The CDR3 extends over 15 amino acids. The V gene's germline CDR1 is SNHLY and CDR2 FYNNEI. The CDR3 region has the DNA TGTGCCAGCAGGTCCCAGCAGGGCTCCTACAATGAGCAGTTCTTC. Its protein product is CASRSQQGSYNEQFF.

This clone was seen a handful of times. The J gene is TRBJ1-4, the V gene TRBV28; 11 nucleotides match TRBD1. Germline lookup yields CDR1 MDHEN and CDR2 SYDVKM. Trimming removed 6 bases from V and 6 bases from J; junction bases left unmatched: 3. CDR3 length equals 14 residues. The chain's CDR3 is CASRPGQGDEKLFF. The CDR3 bases are TGTGCCAGCAGACCGGGACAGGGGGATGAAAAACTGTTTTTT.

This CDR3 is CAISRDSHYYEQYF. In nucleotides, the CDR3 is TGTGCCATCAGCCGGGACAGCCATTACTACGAGCAGTACTTC. V and J are TRBV10-3 and TRBJ2-7; 7 bases align to TRBD1. Germline V gene lookup returns CDR1 ENHRY and CDR2 SYGVKD. This CDR3 contains 14 residues. Trimming cost V 6 bases and J 3 bases; bases outside gene matches: 8.